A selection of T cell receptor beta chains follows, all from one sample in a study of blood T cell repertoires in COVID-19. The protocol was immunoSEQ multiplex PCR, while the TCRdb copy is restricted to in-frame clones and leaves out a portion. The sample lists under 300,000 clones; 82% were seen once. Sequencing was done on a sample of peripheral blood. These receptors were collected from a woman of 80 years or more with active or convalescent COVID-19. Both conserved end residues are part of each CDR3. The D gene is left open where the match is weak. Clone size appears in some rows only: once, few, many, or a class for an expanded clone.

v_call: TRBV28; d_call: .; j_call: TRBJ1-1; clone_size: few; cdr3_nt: TGTGCCAGCAGTTTAGGAGGTTCGCTCATGAACACTGAAGCTTTCTTT; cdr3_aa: CASSLGGSLMNTEAFF
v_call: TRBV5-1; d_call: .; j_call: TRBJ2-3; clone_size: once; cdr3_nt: TGCGCCAGCAGCCCCGGCCAAGGGACATTTAGCACAGATACGCAGTATTTT; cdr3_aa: CASSPGQGTFSTDTQYF
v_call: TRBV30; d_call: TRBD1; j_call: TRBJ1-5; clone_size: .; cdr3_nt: TGTGCCTGGGGTCCCGGACAGGGAGTTAGGCCCCAGCATTTT; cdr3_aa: CAWGPGQGVRPQHF
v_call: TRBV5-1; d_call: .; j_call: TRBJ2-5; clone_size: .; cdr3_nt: TGCGCCAGCAGCTTGATTAGGGGGTACAGTCAAGAGACCCAGTACTTC; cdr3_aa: CASSLIRGYSQETQYF
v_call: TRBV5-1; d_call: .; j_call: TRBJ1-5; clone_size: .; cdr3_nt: TGCGCCAGCAGCTTGGGACAGGAGGATCAGCCCCAGCATTTT; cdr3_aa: CASSLGQEDQPQHF
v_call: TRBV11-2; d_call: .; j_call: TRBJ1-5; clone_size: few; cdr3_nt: TGTGCCAGCAGCTTAGATCAGGGGTGGGCCCAGCATTTT; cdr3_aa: CASSLDQGWAQHF
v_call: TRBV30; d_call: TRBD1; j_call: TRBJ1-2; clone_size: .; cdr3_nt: TGTGCCTGGGGAAATACCCGGGGACAGGGAAACTATGGCTACACCTTC; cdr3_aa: CAWGNTRGQGNYGYTF
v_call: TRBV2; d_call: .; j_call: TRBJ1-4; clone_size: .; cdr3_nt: TGTGCCAGCAGTGTACGTGGCTCCCCGGGGGAAAAACTGTTTTTT; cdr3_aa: CASSVRGSPGEKLFF
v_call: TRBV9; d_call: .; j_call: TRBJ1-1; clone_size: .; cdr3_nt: TGTGCCAGCAGCGTAGGTCCCGTCGGGAACACTGAAGCTTTCTTT; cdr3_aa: CASSVGPVGNTEAFF
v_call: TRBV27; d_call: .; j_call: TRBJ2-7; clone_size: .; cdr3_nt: TGTGCCAGCAGTTTACTACTACGGCCCTACGAGCAGTACTTC; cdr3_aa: CASSLLLRPYEQYF
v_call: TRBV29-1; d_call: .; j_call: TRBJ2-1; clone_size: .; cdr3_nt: TGCAGCGCCATCGGACAGAATTGGAATGAGCAGTTCTTC; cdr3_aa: CSAIGQNWNEQFF
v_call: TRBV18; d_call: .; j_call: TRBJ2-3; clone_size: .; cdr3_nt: TGTGCCAGCTCACCGCTTGACAGTACAGATACGCGGTATTTT; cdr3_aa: CASSPLDSTDTRYF
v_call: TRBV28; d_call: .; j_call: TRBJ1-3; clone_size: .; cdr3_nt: TGTGCCAGCAGTATCCCACAGGGTTCAGGAAACACCATATATTTT; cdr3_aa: CASSIPQGSGNTIYF
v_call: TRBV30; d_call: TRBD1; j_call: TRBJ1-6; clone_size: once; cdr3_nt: TGTGCCTGGGGACAGGGTCGTACATCACCCCTCCACTTT; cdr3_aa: CAWGQGRTSPLHF
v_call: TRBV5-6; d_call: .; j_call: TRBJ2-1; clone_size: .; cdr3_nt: TGTGCCAGCAGCTTGCCGGGATACAATGAGCAGTTCTTC; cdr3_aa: CASSLPGYNEQFF
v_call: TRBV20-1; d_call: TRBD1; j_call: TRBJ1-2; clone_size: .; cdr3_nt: TGCAGTGCTGATGCAGGGGGTGGCTACACCTTC; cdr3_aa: CSADAGGGYTF
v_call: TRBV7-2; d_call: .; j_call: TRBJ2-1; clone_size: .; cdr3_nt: TGTGCCAGCAGACATAACCTAGCAAGCCATGAGCAGTTCTTC; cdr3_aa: CASRHNLASHEQFF
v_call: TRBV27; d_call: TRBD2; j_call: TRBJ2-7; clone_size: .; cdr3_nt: TGTGCCAGCAGTTTATCCCCCGCCCTAGCGGGGGGGCGGGGTTCCTACGAGCAGTACTTC; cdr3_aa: CASSLSPALAGGRGSYEQYF
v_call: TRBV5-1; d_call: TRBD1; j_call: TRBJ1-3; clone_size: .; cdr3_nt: TGCGCCAGCAGCACCGAGGGGGCTGAAGGAAACACCATATATTTT; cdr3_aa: CASSTEGAEGNTIYF
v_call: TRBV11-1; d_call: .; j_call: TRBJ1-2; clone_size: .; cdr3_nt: TGTGCCAGCAGCTTCCAAAACTATGGCTACACCTTC; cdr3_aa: CASSFQNYGYTF
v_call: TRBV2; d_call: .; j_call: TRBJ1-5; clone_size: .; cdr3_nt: TGTGCCAGCAGTTCCCAGGGACTCAATCAGCCCCAGCATTTT; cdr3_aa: CASSSQGLNQPQHF
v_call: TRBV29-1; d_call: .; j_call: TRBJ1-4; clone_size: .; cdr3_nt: TGCAGCGTTGAAGTGCGGGGCGGTGAAAAACTGTTTTTT; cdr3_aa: CSVEVRGGEKLFF
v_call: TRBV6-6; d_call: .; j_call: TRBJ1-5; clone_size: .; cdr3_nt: TGTGCCAGCAGCCCGCCAGGCAATAGCAATCAGCCCCAGCATTTT; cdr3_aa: CASSPPGNSNQPQHF
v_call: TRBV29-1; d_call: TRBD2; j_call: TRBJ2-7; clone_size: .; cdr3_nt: TGCAGCGCCGACGTGGGACTAGCGGGAGGGCCTCGGTACTTC; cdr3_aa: CSADVGLAGGPRYF
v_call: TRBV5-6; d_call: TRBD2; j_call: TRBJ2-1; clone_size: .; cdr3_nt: TGTGCCAGCAGCTTAACGAGCGGGGAGGGTTACAATGAGCAGTTCTTC; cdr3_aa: CASSLTSGEGYNEQFF
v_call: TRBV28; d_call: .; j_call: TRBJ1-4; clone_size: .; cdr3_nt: TGTGCCAGCAGTTCATGGGGGGGGGTTAATGAAAAACTGTTTTTT; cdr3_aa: CASSSWGGVNEKLFF
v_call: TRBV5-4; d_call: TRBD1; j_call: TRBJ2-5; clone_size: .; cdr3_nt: TGTGCCAGCAGCAACGGACAGGGTTTAGAAGAGACCCAGTACTTC; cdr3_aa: CASSNGQGLEETQYF
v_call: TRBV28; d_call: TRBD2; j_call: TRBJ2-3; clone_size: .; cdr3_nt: TGTGCCAGCAACTCAAGAGCGGGAGAGGGCACAGATACGCAGTATTTT; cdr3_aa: CASNSRAGEGTDTQYF
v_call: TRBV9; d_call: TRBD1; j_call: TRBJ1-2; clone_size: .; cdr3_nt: TGTGCCAGCAGCCCGACCGGGACAGGGGACTATGGCTACACCTTC; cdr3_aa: CASSPTGTGDYGYTF
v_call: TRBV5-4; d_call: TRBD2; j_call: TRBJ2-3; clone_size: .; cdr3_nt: TGTGCCAGCAGTTCCGGGACTAGCGGGGGGGCCGTCGCAGATACGCAGTATTTT; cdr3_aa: CASSSGTSGGAVADTQYF